This record looks at one T cell receptor beta chain sequence and its context. Its antigen is undetermined. This entry belongs to a study of a mutant IDH1 vaccine in newly diagnosed glioma. Background on the study: Every participant had undergone radiotherapy, temozolomide, or both before, and most underwent both.

Profiling relied on immunoSEQ multiplex PCR, and the TCRdb table lists in-frame clones only, not all of them. The top ten clones hold under 9.5% of a sample with about 24,000 clones, more than 85% of them seen once. Time point defined: baseline, week 1 (first vaccination visit). As to treatment: pre-vaccination baseline after standard-of-care therapy. Study-wide results and limits: Alterations occurring in top peripheral T cell clonotypes seemed unrelated to pseudoprogression. Evidence of vaccine-induced immune responses was documented in nearly 95% of patients.

Between the trimmed V and J ends, which lost 4 bases and 5 bases, there was a span of 21 bases. CDR3 length equals 16 residues. CDR1 SGHDT and CDR2 YYEEEE come from the germline V gene. The input for sequencing was PBMCs, taken from a glioma patient treated with radiotherapy, temozolomide or both. This clonotype was sampled from a man aged 25-40 years with glioma. The chain uses TRBV5-6 and TRBJ2-5, with a tentative D call TRBD2 (5 bases). The CDR3 sequence is CASSPTLAPEHETQYF. The CDR3 DNA follows: TGTGCCAGCAGCCCCACCCTAGCTCCGGAGCACGAGACCCAGTACTTC. The full variable domain, with the rest looked up from reference TRBV5-6 and TRBJ2-5, is DAGVTQSPTHLIKTRGQQVTLRCSPKSGHDTVSWYQQALGQGPQFIFQYYEEEERQRGNFPDRFSGHQFPNYSSELNVNALLLGDSALYLCASSPTLAPEHETQYFGPGTRLLVL.